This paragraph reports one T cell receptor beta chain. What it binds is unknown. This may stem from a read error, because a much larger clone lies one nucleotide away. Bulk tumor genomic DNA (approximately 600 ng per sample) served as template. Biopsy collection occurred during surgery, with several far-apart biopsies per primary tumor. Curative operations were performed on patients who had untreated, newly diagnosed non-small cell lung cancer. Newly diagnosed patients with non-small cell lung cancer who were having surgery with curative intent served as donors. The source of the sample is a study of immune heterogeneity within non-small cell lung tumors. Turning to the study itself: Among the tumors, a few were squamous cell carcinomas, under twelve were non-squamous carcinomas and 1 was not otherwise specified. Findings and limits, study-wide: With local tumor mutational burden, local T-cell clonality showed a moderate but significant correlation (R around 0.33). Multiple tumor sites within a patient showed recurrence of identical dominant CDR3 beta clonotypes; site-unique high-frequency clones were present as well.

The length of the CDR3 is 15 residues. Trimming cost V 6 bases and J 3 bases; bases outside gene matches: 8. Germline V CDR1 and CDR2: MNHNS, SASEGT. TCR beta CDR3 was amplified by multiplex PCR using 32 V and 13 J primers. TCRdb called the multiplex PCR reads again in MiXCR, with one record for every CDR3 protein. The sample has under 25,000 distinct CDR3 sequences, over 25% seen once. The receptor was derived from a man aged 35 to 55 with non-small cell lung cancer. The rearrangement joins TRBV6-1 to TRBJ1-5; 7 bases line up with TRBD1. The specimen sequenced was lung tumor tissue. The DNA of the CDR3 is TGTGCCAGCAGCGCGGGACAGCTACCCAATCAGCCCCAGCATTTT. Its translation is CASSAGQLPNQPQHF.